This is a list of T cell receptor beta chains from one sample in a study of T cells in Graves' hyperthyroidism and ophthalmopathy. TCRdb processed the multiplex PCR reads anew with MiXCR; each CDR3 protein has one entry. The sample contains hundreds of thousands of distinct CDR3 sequences, roughly 40% of which appear only once. Sequencing was done on a sample of blood. These TCRs come from a man younger than 30 with Graves' hyperthyroidism. The CDR3 runs from the conserved cysteine through the conserved F or W. The D gene is left open where the match is weak. Only some rows state a clone size, as once, few, many or a class for expanded clones.

V,D,size,J,CDR3,DNA
TRBV29-1,NA,NA,TRBJ1-2,CSVSRGYGYTF,TGCAGCGTTTCTAGGGGCTATGGCTACACCTTC
TRBV10-3,TRBD1,NA,TRBJ1-2,CATVGQGPSYTF,TGTGCCACCGTCGGACAGGGGCCAAGCTACACCTTC
TRBV10-3,TRBD1,NA,TRBJ1-1,CAISGDDKGAPEAFF,TGTGCCATCAGTGGGGACGACAAGGGGGCGCCTGAAGCTTTCTTT
TRBV20-1,TRBD1,once,TRBJ2-1,CSASRDRDNEQFF,TGCAGTGCTAGCCGGGACAGGGACAATGAGCAGTTCTTC
TRBV24-1,TRBD2,NA,TRBJ2-5,CATGFGSGGWGETQYF,TGTGCCACCGGGTTCGGGTCGGGAGGCTGGGGGGAGACCCAGTACTTC
TRBV20-1,TRBD2,NA,TRBJ2-2,CSASAGEFTGELFF,TGCAGTGCTAGTGCGGGAGAGTTCACCGGGGAGCTGTTTTTT
TRBV7-9,TRBD1,NA,TRBJ2-7,CASSLAQGGHEQYF,TGTGCCAGCAGCTTAGCACAGGGGGGCCACGAGCAGTACTTC
TRBV7-2,NA,few,TRBJ2-7,CASSRLSGSYEQYF,TGTGCCAGCAGCCGGCTGTCGGGGTCCTACGAGCAGTACTTC
TRBV6-6,TRBD1,few,TRBJ2-7,CASSFSGGTYEQYF,TGTGCCAGCAGTTTTTCAGGGGGCACCTACGAGCAGTACTTC
TRBV5-1,NA,NA,TRBJ1-1,CASSSDVGTEAFF,TGCGCCAGCAGCTCGGACGTCGGCACTGAAGCTTTCTTT